The next 28 T cell receptor beta chains were all read from a single sample in a study of cytomegalovirus exposure and HLA in healthy donors. The PCR was carried out with 60 Vbeta primers and 13 Jbeta primers. Repertoires were generated with immunoSEQ multiplex PCR, while TCRdb's copy carries only in-frame clones and drops some. The table records around 64,000 clones, 75% to 90% of them present only once. Material for sequencing was PBMCs. The source of these receptors is a woman aged 25-40 years in good health and CMV-seropositive.

Of note for this clone: The identical CDR3 is also encoded by other nucleotide sequences in the sample. V usage is TRBV28 and J usage is TRBJ1-2, with D maybe TRBD1 (5 bases). Germline-derived CDR1 and CDR2 are MDHEN and SYDVKM. There are 12 residues in the CDR3. V lost 3 bases and J 5 bases, leaving 7 bases between the germline ends. In DNA form, the CDR3 reads TGTGCCAGCAGTTTGCCAGGGTATGGCTACACCTTC. It translates to CASSLPGYGYTF.

The chain links TRBV9 to TRBJ2-7, with 7 bases aligning to TRBD1. The V segment lost 3 bases and the J segment 2 bases; nucleotides outside the gene matches: 8. Germline CDR1 reads SGDLS; CDR2 reads YYNGEE. The CDR3 covers 15 residues. CDR3 loop: CASSAGDSLTYEQYF. CDR3 coding DNA: TGTGCCAGCAGCGCAGGGGACAGTTTAACCTACGAGCAGTACTTC.

The chain recombines TRBV15 with TRBJ2-3, with D perhaps TRBD2 (6 bases). Germline V CDR1 and CDR2: LNHNV, YYDKDF (reference sequence). The germline V and J ends were trimmed by 0 bases and 4 bases, with 14 bases remaining between them. The CDR3 is 16 residues long. The CDR3 nucleotides are TGTGCCACCAGCAGAGAGACGGCGGGGAGTCCAGATACGCAGTATTTT. Its protein is CATSRETAGSPDTQYF.

The genes are TRBV5-1 and TRBJ2-1; the D gene is possibly TRBD2 (6 bases). V dropped 2 bases and J dropped 5 bases, with 14 bases sitting between them. CDR3 size: 15 residues. CDR1 and CDR2 from the germline V gene are SGHRS and YFSETQ. CDR3 protein: CASSFLTGVNNEQFF. In nucleotides, the CDR3 is TGCGCCAGCAGCTTTTTGACGGGAGTGAACAATGAGCAGTTCTTC.

The J gene is TRBJ2-2, the V gene TRBV4-1; 10 nucleotides match TRBD1. The CDR3 spans 15 residues. Germline-derived CDR1 and CDR2 are MGHRA and YSYEKL. The V gene end was trimmed by 4 bases and the J gene end by 3 bases; junction bases not matched to a gene: 2. CDR3 sequence reads: CASSPGQGYTGELFF. CDR3 nucleotides: TGCGCCAGCAGCCCGGGACAGGGGTACACCGGGGAGCTGTTTTTT.

This chain links TRBV9 with TRBJ2-1, with 10 positions matching TRBD2. Germline lookup yields CDR1 SGDLS and CDR2 YYNGEE. V lost 2 bases to trimming and J lost 7 bases; unmatched junction nucleotides: 0. This CDR3 has 13 amino acids. The CDR3 here is CASSVSGRNEQFF. The DNA for the CDR3 is TGTGCCAGCAGCGTTAGCGGGAGGAATGAGCAGTTCTTC.

The chain recombines TRBV11-2 with TRBJ2-7; 7 nucleotides line up with TRBD2. The CDR3 has 14 amino acids. Germline CDR1 is SGHAT and CDR2 is FQNNGV. Trimming took 1 base from V and 5 from J; bases not matched to a gene: 5. The CDR3 loop is CASSLVREYNEQYF. CDR3 nucleotides: TGTGCCAGCAGCTTAGTGCGGGAGTACAACGAGCAGTACTTC.

The CDR3: CASSLLPGSNQPQHF. The CDR3, as DNA: TGTGCCAGCAGCTTGCTTCCAGGGAGCAATCAGCCCCAGCATTTT. The V and J genes are TRBV5-8 and TRBJ1-5; tentative D call: TRBD1 (5 bases). Germline values: CDR1 SGHTS, CDR2 YDEGEE. V lost 1 base to trimming and J lost 1 base, with 9 bases between them. The CDR3 spans 15 residues.

The sample holds a few counts of this clone. The chain links TRBV5-4 to TRBJ2-1, with 14 bases aligning to TRBD2. The junction had 8 bases not matched to a gene; V was cut back by 3 bases and J by 9 bases. In germline, CDR1 is SGHNT, CDR2 YYREEE (reference sequence). The CDR3 runs 16 residues. Written as DNA, the CDR3 is TGTGCCAGCAGCTACGGACTAGCGGGAGGCCCATTTGAGCAGTTCTTC. Translation gives CASSYGLAGGPFEQFF.

This sequence joins TRBV29-1 and TRBJ2-3; D gene uncertain. Germline V CDR1 and CDR2: SQVTM, ANQGSEA. The CDR3 runs 11 residues. The V end lost 5 bases, the J end lost 5 bases, and 8 bases lay between the germline ends. The chain's CDR3 is CSVRRGDTQYF. The CDR3 nucleotides are TGCAGCGTTCGTAGAGGAGATACGCAGTATTTT.

The J gene is TRBJ2-5, the V gene TRBV7-2, with D hard to call. The germline gives CDR1 SGHTA, CDR2 FQGNSA. Between the trimmed V and J ends, which lost 2 bases and 5 bases, there was a span of 21 bases. CDR3 length: 17 residues. CDR3 sequence (DNA): TGTGCCAGCAGCTTAAACGGCTTCGGCGGCCCATGGGAGACCCAGTACTTC. It codes for CASSLNGFGGPWETQYF.

The chain has TRBV19 and TRBJ1-4; 8 bases map to TRBD1. Trimming cost V 7 bases and J 11 bases; bases outside gene matches: 15. Germline assignment: CDR1 LNHDA and CDR2 SQIVND (reference sequence). This CDR3 has 15 amino acids. The DNA for the CDR3 is TGTGCCAGTACCTCCAGAGGGGCAGGGGGCGGGAAACTGTTTTTT. Encoded protein: CASTSRGAGGGKLFF.

The chain carries TRBV19 and TRBJ1-2, with 7 bases lining up with TRBD1. Germline assignment: CDR1 LNHDA and CDR2 SQIVND (reference sequence). The CDR3 is made up of 13 amino acids. J gave up 8 bases and V 3 bases, and 6 bases lay outside the gene matches. The CDR3 DNA is TGTGCCAGTAGTATCAGGGGGTTCGGGGGCTACACCTTC. Amino acids: CASSIRGFGGYTF.

The rearrangement joins TRBV28 to TRBJ2-3; D gene ambiguous. The CDR3 is 14 residues long. Germline loops: CDR1 MDHEN, CDR2 SYDVKM. V was clipped by 2 bases and J by 0 bases, with 6 bases between them. CDR3 in DNA: TGTGCCAGCAGTTTACGTCTGAGCACAGATACGCAGTATTTT. It encodes CASSLRLSTDTQYF.

The count of this clone is one. The chain joins TRBV6-6 to TRBJ2-3; no firm D call. Germline CDR1 and CDR2: MNHNY and SVGAGI (reference sequence). The CDR3 length is 13 residues. Trimming stripped 0 bases from V and 6 bases from J, with 7 bases between. CDR3 loop: CASSYSIEDTQYF. CDR3 coding DNA: TGTGCCAGCAGTTACTCGATCGAGGATACGCAGTATTTT.

The CDR3, as DNA: TGTGCCAGCAGTCATCAGACTAACTATGGCTACACCTTC. Translated, it gives CASSHQTNYGYTF. This chain joins TRBV28 and TRBJ1-2; no clear D. This CDR3 is built from 13 residues. Trimming removed 5 bases at V and 0 bases at J, with 7 bases between. CDR1 is MDHEN, CDR2 SYDVKM, per germline.

The chain has TRBV29-1 and TRBJ2-1; D uncertain. V lost 4 bases and J lost 5, with 21 bases in between. Looked up from germline, CDR1 is SQVTM and CDR2 is ANQGSEA. The CDR3 length is 16 residues. The CDR3 region has the DNA TGCAGCGTTGGGCACCGCGCGGCGAAGGCGGACAATGAGCAGTTCTTC. Its protein is CSVGHRAAKADNEQFF.

The chain joins TRBV5-1 to TRBJ2-3, with 10 positions matching TRBD2. V shed 4 bases and J 6 bases; nucleotides not matched to a gene: 5. Germline values: CDR1 SGHRS, CDR2 YFSETQ. This CDR3 region has 14 residues. The CDR3 sequence: CASSPSGGGDTQYF. Here the CDR3 DNA reads TGCGCCAGCAGCCCCAGCGGGGGGGGTGATACGCAGTATTTT. Using reference TRBV5-1 and TRBJ2-3 for the parts outside the CDR3, the full variable domain is KAGVTQTPRYLIKTRGQQVTLSCSPISGHRSVSWYQQTPGQGLQFLFEYFSETQRNKGNFPGRFSGRQFSNSRSEMNVSTLELGDSALYLCASSPSGGGDTQYFGPGTRLTVL.

V and J are TRBV27 and TRBJ2-5; a weak D match, TRBD2 (6 bases). The V and J ends lost 3 bases and 4 bases respectively, with 15 bases between them. Germline assignment: CDR1 MNHEY and CDR2 SMNVEV (reference sequence). The CDR3 sequence is 15 residues long. The CDR3 DNA follows: TGTGCCAGCAGTTTCCTCGGGAGACGGCGAGAGACCCAGTACTTC. Amino acids: CASSFLGRRRETQYF.

This chain uses TRBV7-2 with TRBJ2-7, with 7 bases aligning to TRBD2. The CDR3 is 15 residues long. Germline V gene sequence: CDR1 SGHTA, CDR2 FQGNSA. The V gene end was trimmed by 5 bases and the J gene end by 5 bases; junction bases not matched to a gene: 12. CDR3 residues: CASSLPGLSANEQYF. The CDR3 bases are TGTGCCAGCAGCCTACCGGGACTATCGGCCAACGAGCAGTACTTC.

This chain links TRBV29-1 with TRBJ2-3; the D gene is possibly TRBD1 (5 bases). CDR1 and CDR2 (germline): SQVTM, ANQGSEA. The CDR3 totals 12 residues. Trimming took off 3 bases at V and 3 bases at J, with 7 bases between the two ends. CDR3 sequence: CSVDQGTDTQYF. In DNA form, the CDR3 reads TGCAGCGTTGATCAGGGAACAGATACGCAGTATTTT.

As concerns this clone: This specimen includes other DNA sequences encoding the same CDR3. The genes are TRBV6-1 and TRBJ2-5; 7 bases align to TRBD2. The CDR3 runs 14 residues. J gave up 7 bases and V 1 base, and 6 bases lay outside the gene matches. Germline V gives CDR1 MNHNS, CDR2 SASEGT. CDR3 amino acids: CASSEGTRVATQYF. CDR3 nucleotides: TGTGCCAGCAGTGAAGGGACTAGGGTTGCGACCCAGTACTTC.

CDR3 protein: CASSSGTAANTEAFF. In DNA form, the CDR3 reads TGCGCCAGCAGCTCCGGGACAGCCGCGAACACTGAAGCTTTCTTT. This chain joins TRBV5-1 and TRBJ1-1; TRBD1 agrees at 7 bases. Germline V gene lookup returns CDR1 SGHRS and CDR2 YFSETQ. The ends lost 3 bases at V and 1 base at J; junction bases unmatched: 6. There are 15 residues in the CDR3.

The V call is TRBV4-1, the J call TRBJ2-1; a possible D gene is TRBD1 (6 bases). This CDR3 region has 15 residues. The germline CDR1 and CDR2 sequences are MGHRA and YSYEKL. V lost 4 bases, J lost 6 bases, and 16 bases lay in between. CDR3 in amino acids: CASSLSGAGANEQFF. DNA of the CDR3: TGCGCCAGCAGCCTGAGCGGTGCAGGGGCCAATGAGCAGTTCTTC.

The V gene is TRBV7-9, the J gene TRBJ2-1, with D tentatively TRBD2 (6 bases). The CDR3 is made up of 11 amino acids. The V gene's germline CDR1 is SEHNR and CDR2 FQNEAQ (reference sequence). Trimming took off 7 bases at V and 9 bases at J, with 10 bases between the two ends. The CDR3 here is CASTQGGEQFF. The CDR3, as DNA: TGTGCCAGCACCCAGGGAGGTGAGCAGTTCTTC.

The gene calls are TRBV28 and TRBJ2-7; 11 bases line up with TRBD2. Germline CDR1 reads MDHEN; CDR2 reads SYDVKM. The CDR3 loop spans 16 amino acids. V shed 5 bases, J shed 4 bases, and the junction held 10 bases outside the gene matches. The CDR3 DNA reads TGTGCCAGCAGTAGAATTCCGGGACTAGCGGAATACGAGCAGTACTTC. This sequence encodes CASSRIPGLAEYEQYF.

V usage is TRBV7-8 and J usage is TRBJ2-7; no firm D call. Germline lookup yields CDR1 SGHVS and CDR2 FQNEAQ. The CDR3 has 14 residues. With 0 bases removed from V and 0 bases from J, the gap between germline ends came to 6 bases. The CDR3 sequence: CASSLAGSSYEQYF. DNA for the CDR3: TGTGCCAGCAGCTTAGCGGGCAGCTCCTACGAGCAGTACTTC.

This clone is a singleton in its sample. The chain is built from TRBV9 and TRBJ2-7; 7 bases line up with TRBD1. CDR3 length: 13 residues. CDR1 is SGDLS, CDR2 YYNGEE, per germline. Trimming cost V 2 bases and J 6 bases; bases outside gene matches: 5. The CDR3 sequence is CASSVTGASEQYF. The CDR3 nucleotides are TGTGCCAGCAGCGTTACAGGGGCAAGCGAGCAGTACTTC.